These 5 T cell receptor beta chains share one sample of origin, sequenced in a study of cytomegalovirus exposure and HLA in healthy donors. The PCR used 60 Vbeta and 13 Jbeta primers. Clones were read by immunoSEQ multiplex PCR, and TCRdb kept only the in-frame ones, dropping some. The data show 100,000 to 150,000 clones, with about 78% seen just once and about 4% held by the top ten. The sequenced material came from PBMCs. The source of these receptors is a man between 25 and 39 years old in good health and CMV-seronegative.

The chain has TRBV5-8 and TRBJ2-5; perhaps TRBD1 as D (6 bases). The J call may be incorrect, as the DNA end agrees better with TRBJ2-7. Germline assignment: CDR1 SGHTS and CDR2 YDEGEE. The CDR3 has 12 amino acids. This CDR3 reads CASSFPGVEQYF. DNA of the CDR3: TGTGCCAGCAGCTTCCCAGGGGTCGAGCAGTACTTC.

CDR3 sequence: CATSRDPFTSRSKNIQYF. In DNA form, the CDR3 reads TGTGCCACCAGCAGAGATCCTTTTACTAGCCGGAGCAAAAACATTCAGTACTTC. The J gene is TRBJ2-4, the V gene TRBV15; D may be TRBD2 (6 bases). Germline V CDR1 and CDR2: LNHNV, YYDKDF (reference sequence). This CDR3 comprises 18 residues. V lost 0 bases and J 3 bases, leaving 18 bases between the germline ends.

J is TRBJ2-3 and V is TRBV28; 8 positions agree with TRBD2. The CDR3 is made up of 14 amino acids. The J segment lost 3 bases and the V segment lost 8 bases, leaving 7 bases of the junction unmatched. Per the germline V gene, CDR1 is MDHEN and CDR2 is SYDVKM. CDR3 loop: CASLFGGGTDTQYF. DNA of the CDR3: TGTGCCAGCCTGTTTGGCGGGGGGACAGATACGCAGTATTTT.

This clone has more than one count but fewer than ten. The rearrangement joins TRBV6-5 to TRBJ1-5; no firm D call. The germline gives CDR1 MNHEY, CDR2 SVGAGI. V gave up 0 bases and J gave up 9 bases, with 9 bases separating them. This CDR3 comprises 13 residues. CDR3 coding DNA: TGTGCCAGCAGTTACTCGCGGGAGGCGCCCCAGCATTTT. Its translation is CASSYSREAPQHF.

V and J are TRBV28 and TRBJ2-3; 9 bases agree with TRBD2. V lost 3 bases, J lost 0 bases, and 10 bases stayed unmatched. The CDR3 is 18 amino acids. Germline values: CDR1 MDHEN, CDR2 SYDVKM. The CDR3 nucleotides are TGTGCCAGCAGTTTCCTCCGTCCCGGGACTAGCAGCACAGATACGCAGTATTTT. Its translation is CASSFLRPGTSSTDTQYF.